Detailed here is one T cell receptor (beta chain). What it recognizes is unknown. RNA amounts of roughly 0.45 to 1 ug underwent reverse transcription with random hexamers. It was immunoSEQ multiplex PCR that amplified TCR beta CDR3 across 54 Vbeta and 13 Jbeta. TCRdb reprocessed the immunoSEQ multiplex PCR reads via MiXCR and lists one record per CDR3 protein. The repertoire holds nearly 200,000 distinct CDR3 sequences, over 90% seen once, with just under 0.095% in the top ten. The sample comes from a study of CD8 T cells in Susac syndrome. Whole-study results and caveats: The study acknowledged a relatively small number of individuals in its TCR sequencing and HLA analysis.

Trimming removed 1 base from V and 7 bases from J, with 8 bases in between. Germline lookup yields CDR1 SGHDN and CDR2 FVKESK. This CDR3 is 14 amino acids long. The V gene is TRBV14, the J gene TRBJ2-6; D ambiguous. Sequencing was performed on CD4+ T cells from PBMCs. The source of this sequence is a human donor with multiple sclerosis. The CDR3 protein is CASSQGIYANVLTF. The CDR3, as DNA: TGTGCCAGCAGCCAAGGCATATACGCCAACGTCCTGACTTTC.